These 14 T cell receptor beta chains were sequenced from one sample in a study of cytotoxic CD8 clonotypes in ibrutinib-treated CLL. Measured with immunoSEQ multiplex PCR; TCRdb has only the in-frame clones, and not every one. This sample yields 40,000 or so clones, of which approximately 70% are seen a single time; under 25% belongs to the top ten. The sequencing here drew on PBMCs, taken after 24 months of ibrutinib treatment. The origin of the receptors is a human donor with chronic lymphocytic leukemia.

V is TRBV2 and J is TRBJ1-1; the match to TRBD1 covers 8 bases. Germline trimming cut 3 bases from V and 1 base from J; bases unmatched to any gene: 4. The CDR3 has 15 amino acids. The germline V gene encodes CDR1 SNHLY and CDR2 FYNNEI. This CDR3 is CASSEGDRRNTEAFF. The DNA for the CDR3 is TGTGCCAGCAGTGAGGGGGACAGGCGGAACACTGAAGCTTTCTTT.

J is TRBJ2-5 and V is TRBV2; no clear D gene. Germline values: CDR1 SNHLY, CDR2 FYNNEI. The V end lost 8 bases, the J end lost 2 bases, and 15 bases lay between the germline ends. The CDR3 contains 14 residues. Here the CDR3 reads CASSNRHPQETQYF. The CDR3, as DNA: TGTGCCAGCTCAAACCGGCACCCACAAGAGACCCAGTACTTC.

This chain links TRBV7-8 with TRBJ2-7, with 8 bases matching TRBD1. The CDR3 runs 18 residues. CDR1 and CDR2 from the germline V gene are SGHVS and FQNEAQ. The ends lost 4 bases at V and 0 bases at J; junction bases unmatched: 14. The CDR3 loop is CASSSGQGGGRSSYEQYF. CDR3 sequence (DNA): TGTGCCAGCAGCTCCGGACAGGGTGGGGGTAGAAGCTCCTACGAGCAGTACTTC.

The V and J genes are TRBV7-6 and TRBJ2-5; D may be TRBD2 (5 bases). Trimming pared 7 bases from V and 2 bases from J, leaving 14 bases between. Per germline, CDR1 SGHVS and CDR2 FNYEAQ. The CDR3 consists of 14 residues. This chain's CDR3 is CASKVMEVQETQYF. In DNA form, the CDR3 reads TGTGCCAGCAAGGTCATGGAGGTTCAAGAGACCCAGTACTTC.

This clone has just a few counts. The J gene is TRBJ2-5, the V gene TRBV30, with D perhaps TRBD1 (5 bases). Trimming stripped 3 bases from V and 6 bases from J, with 14 bases between. Germline V gene lookup returns CDR1 GTSNPN and CDR2 SVGIG (reference sequence). The CDR3 runs 13 residues. The CDR3 sequence: CAWRQGMVQTQYF. The CDR3, as DNA: TGTGCCTGGAGGCAGGGCATGGTGCAGACCCAGTACTTC.

V and J are TRBV27 and TRBJ1-6, with D unresolved. CDR3 length: 16 residues. CDR1 is MNHEY and CDR2 is SMNVEV in the germline V gene (reference sequence). V lost 0 bases to trimming and J lost 7 bases, with 13 bases between them. CDR3 loop: CASSLSTGFGNSPLHF. The CDR3 DNA follows: TGTGCCAGCAGTTTATCGACTGGGTTCGGGAATTCACCCCTCCACTTT.

The rearrangement joins TRBV9 to TRBJ2-1; 12 nucleotides align to TRBD2. This CDR3 spans 16 amino acids. J gave up 2 bases and V 4 bases, and 4 bases lay outside the gene matches. Germline assignment: CDR1 SGDLS and CDR2 YYNGEE. CDR3 sequence: CASSSRLAGAYNEQFF. The DNA for the CDR3 is TGTGCCAGCAGCTCCCGACTAGCGGGGGCCTACAATGAGCAGTTCTTC.

This clone was picked up many times. The CDR3 nucleotides are TGTGCCAGCAGTTACACAGGGACTAACTATGGCTACACCTTC. As protein: CASSYTGTNYGYTF. The gene calls are TRBV6-5 and TRBJ1-2; D perhaps matches TRBD1 (6 bases). Germline CDR1 MNHEY, CDR2 SVGAGI. Trimming took off 2 bases at V and 0 bases at J, with 7 bases between the two ends. CDR3 length: 14 amino acids.

There are a few counts of this clone. The chain recombines TRBV29-1 with TRBJ2-7; a possible D gene is TRBD2 (5 bases). The CDR3 contains 14 residues. Trimming took off 3 bases at V and 2 bases at J, with 14 bases between the two ends. Germline V gene lookup returns CDR1 SQVTM and CDR2 ANQGSEA. The CDR3 DNA follows: TGCAGCGTTGAGATCGGAGGAGAGACCTACGAGCAGTACTTC. This codes for CSVEIGGETYEQYF.

This clone was detected only a few times. The V and J genes are TRBV6-5 and TRBJ2-1; a possible D gene is TRBD1 (5 bases). CDR1 is MNHEY, CDR2 SVGAGI, per germline. CDR3 size: 14 residues. V was cut by 8 bases and J by 2 bases, with 13 bases left in between. CDR3 sequence reads: CASRQLGAYNEQFF. The DNA of the CDR3 is TGTGCCAGCCGACAGCTAGGGGCCTACAATGAGCAGTTCTTC.

The chain uses TRBV2 and TRBJ1-2; weak D call: TRBD1 (5 bases). The CDR3 length is 13 residues. Trimming cost V 3 bases and J 6 bases, with 11 bases left between them. Germline V gene sequence: CDR1 SNHLY, CDR2 FYNNEI. In DNA form, the CDR3 reads TGTGCCAGCAGTGACCGGGGGTTTAATGGCTACACCTTC. This gives the protein CASSDRGFNGYTF.

For this clone: This same CDR3 is encoded by further DNA sequences in the sample. This chain uses TRBV28 with TRBJ1-1, with D perhaps matching TRBD1 (5 bases). V was clipped by 1 base and J by 1 base, with 7 bases between them. The V gene's germline CDR1 is MDHEN and CDR2 SYDVKM. The CDR3 totals 14 residues. In DNA, the CDR3 is TGTGCCAGCAGTTTATTGGGGGGGAACACTGAAGCTTTCTTT. It is translated as CASSLLGGNTEAFF.

This clone was picked up a small number of times. This chain links TRBV7-3 with TRBJ2-3; 8 positions agree with TRBD2. V shed 5 bases, J shed 2 bases, and the junction held 21 bases outside the gene matches. Germline CDR1 and CDR2: SGHTA and FQGTGA. The CDR3 totals 20 residues. Here the CDR3 reads CASSPRTSFPRVPHTDTQYF. CDR3 sequence (DNA): TGTGCCAGCAGCCCAAGGACTAGCTTCCCAAGGGTTCCTCACACAGATACGCAGTATTTT.

This clone was seen ten or more times. The CDR3 coding sequence is TGCGCCAGCAGCTTAGCCGCAGATACGCAGTATTTT. The encoded protein is CASSLAADTQYF. The chain recombines TRBV5-1 with TRBJ2-3; D remains ambiguous. Trimming cost V 2 bases and J 4 bases, with 5 bases left between them. CDR3 length: 12 residues. Germline lookup yields CDR1 SGHRS and CDR2 YFSETQ.